The 4 T cell receptor beta chains below all came from one sample that was sequenced in a study of CD8+ T cells in alopecia areata. Extraction and reverse transcription of RNA yielded cDNA as the sequencing template. Method: immunoSEQ multiplex PCR; TCRdb's copy keeps in-frame clones and lacks some. The sample includes over 150,000 clones, 63% seen only once; the top ten take 1.5% to 2%. Sequencing was performed on CD4+ T cells sorted from blood, taken at week 0. The origin of the receptors is a human donor with alopecia areata.

This clone was seen once. The rearrangement uses TRBV30 and TRBJ2-7; the D gene is possibly TRBD1 (5 bases). Trimming left V 1 base short and J 5 bases short, with 12 bases between. Germline CDR1 is GTSNPN and CDR2 is SVGIG (reference sequence). The CDR3 sequence is 13 residues long. Here the CDR3 reads CAWSESGLDEQYF. The CDR3 DNA follows: TGTGCCTGGAGTGAGTCAGGGCTGGACGAGCAGTACTTC.

This clone was detected once. The chain employs TRBV5-6 and TRBJ2-7, with a tentative D call TRBD2 (8 bases). V lost 6 bases to trimming and J lost 6 bases, with 13 bases between them. This CDR3 has 12 residues. Germline V CDR1 and CDR2: SGHDT, YYEEEE. CDR3 DNA sequence: TGTGCCAGCAACGGGAGGGGGCGCGAGCAGTACTTC. It yields the protein CASNGRGREQYF.

This clone showed up just once. The gene calls are TRBV7-2 and TRBJ2-7, with D unclear. The J call could be wrong; TRBJ2-5 is a better fit for the DNA end. CDR1 SGHTA and CDR2 FQGNSA come from the germline V gene. The CDR3 has 13 residues. CDR3 bases: TGTGCCAGCATTGGTTCGAACCAAGAGACCCAGTACTTC. It encodes CASIGSNQETQYF.

The CDR3 DNA reads TGTGCCAGTAGTCCCAGGGTCTATGGCTACACCTTC. Translated, it gives CASSPRVYGYTF. The rearrangement links TRBV19 to TRBJ1-2; tentative D call: TRBD1 (5 bases). Trimming took 5 bases from V and 4 from J, leaving 8 bases between them. Per the germline V gene, CDR1 is LNHDA and CDR2 is SQIVND (reference sequence). This CDR3 region has 12 residues.